The T cell receptor (beta chain) under discussion was sequenced for a study of CD8+ T cells in alopecia areata. The V end lost 2 bases, the J end lost 4 bases, and 10 bases lay between the germline ends. CDR1 and CDR2 (germline): SGHNT, YYREEE (reference sequence). The CDR3 contains 15 residues. cDNA serving as the sequencing template came from extracted, reverse transcribed RNA. Produced via immunoSEQ multiplex PCR; TCRdb's table is partial and in-frame only. Counted here are roughly 200,000 clones, about two fifths occurring once; the ten biggest clones make up 0.45% to 0.55%. Described treatment: oral pan-JAK inhibitor, 5-10 mg twice daily.

This clonotype was obtained from a human donor with alopecia areata. This chain joins TRBV5-4 and TRBJ2-6; possibly TRBD1 for D (5 bases). The sequencing here drew on CD4+ T cells sorted from blood, taken between weeks 30 and 35, from a patient treated with tofacitinib. CDR3: CASSLTGFGANVLTF. The DNA for the CDR3 is TGTGCCAGCAGCTTAACAGGATTCGGGGCCAACGTCCTGACTTTC.